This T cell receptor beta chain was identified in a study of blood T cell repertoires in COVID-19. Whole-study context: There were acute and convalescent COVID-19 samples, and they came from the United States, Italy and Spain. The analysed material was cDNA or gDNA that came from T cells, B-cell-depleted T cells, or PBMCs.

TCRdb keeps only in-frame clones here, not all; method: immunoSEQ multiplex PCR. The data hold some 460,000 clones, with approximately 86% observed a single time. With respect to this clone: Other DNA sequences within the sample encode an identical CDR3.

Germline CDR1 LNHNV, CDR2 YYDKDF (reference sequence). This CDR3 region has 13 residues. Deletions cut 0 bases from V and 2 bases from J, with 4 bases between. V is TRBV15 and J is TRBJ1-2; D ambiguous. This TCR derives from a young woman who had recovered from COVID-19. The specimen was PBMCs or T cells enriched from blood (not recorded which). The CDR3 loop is CATSRDRNYGYTF. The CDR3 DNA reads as TGTGCCACCAGCAGAGACAGGAACTATGGCTACACCTTC.